This TCR beta chain stems from a study of blood T cell repertoires in COVID-19. Study-level information: Some COVID-19 samples were acute and others convalescent; all came from the United States, Italy and Spain. PBMCs, B-cell-depleted T cells, or T cells provided the cDNA or gDNA that made up the material.

Authors' data handling: Reference gene primer amplification yielded estimated nucleated cell counts. TCRdb's table, derived via immunoSEQ multiplex PCR, lists solely in-frame clones and lacks some. The V and J calls and clone size are taken from that table; D and trimming were inferred from the DNA. The sample lists some 70,000 clones, more than 90% occurring once. The CDR3 consists of 16 residues. From germline, CDR1 is LGHNA and CDR2 YSLEER. V lost 1 base to trimming and J lost 5 bases, with 17 bases between them. Material for sequencing was peripheral blood. V gene TRBV4-3 combines with J gene TRBJ2-5, with D perhaps TRBD2 (6 bases). The source is a human donor with active COVID-19. The donor label of this sample is uncertain. CDR3 sequence (DNA): TGCGCCAGCAGCCAAGGAGACGGGAGATCTGTCGAGACCCAGTACTTC. Translation gives CASSQGDGRSVETQYF.